The 28 T cell receptor beta chains reported below all come from one sample, sequenced in a study of blood T cells in healthy people across ages. A sample-barcoded 5' primer and a J-beta primer mix were used in a second PCR of roughly 7 to 12 cycles. TCRdb ran MiXCR on the 5' RACE reads and lists one entry per CDR3 protein. The sample lists around 900,000 distinct CDR3 sequences, roughly 51% occurring once. Sequenced sample: blood. Receptors originate from a woman aged 60-70 years in good health.

This clonotype appeared a few times. The rearrangement joins TRBV28 to TRBJ2-5, with a weak D call TRBD2 (5 bases). Germline lookup yields CDR1 MDHEN and CDR2 SYDVKM. V lost 3 bases, J lost 5 bases, and 16 bases lay in between. CDR3 length: 15 residues. The CDR3 region has the DNA TGTGCCAGCAGTTTTGGAGGACTCCCCATGGAGACCCAGTACTTC. Amino acids: CASSFGGLPMETQYF.

This clonotype was observed a handful of times. The rearrangement uses TRBV25-1 and TRBJ1-2; D perhaps matches TRBD1 (5 bases). The germline CDR1 and CDR2 sequences are MGHDK and SYGVNS. The V end was cut by 8 bases, the J end by 8 bases, with 21 bases between. The CDR3 has 14 amino acids. This CDR3 is CASQPPVPGWGYTF. The CDR3 region has the DNA TGTGCCAGCCAACCTCCGGTGCCAGGGTGGGGCTACACCTTC.

Notes on this clonotype: This may stem from a read error, because a much larger clone lies one nucleotide away. In DNA form, the CDR3 reads TGTGCCAGCAGTTTTACTAGCGGGAGGTACAATGAGCAGTTCTTC. Translation gives CASSFTSGRYNEQFF. This chain joins TRBV6-2 or TRBV6-3 and TRBJ2-1; 12 bases map to TRBD2. There are 15 residues in the CDR3. CDR1 MNHEY and CDR2 SVGEGT come from the germline V gene. The trim removed 4 bases at V and 4 bases at J, leaving 2 bases unmatched.

The chain links TRBV7-9 to TRBJ2-1; D remains ambiguous. The CDR3 totals 13 residues. The V and J ends lost 4 bases and 13 bases respectively, with 17 bases between them. Germline lookup yields CDR1 SEHNR and CDR2 FQNEAQ (reference sequence). The CDR3, as DNA: TGTGCCAGCAGCTCCCCGAGAAAAGAGACCCAGTTCTTC. Its protein product is CASSSPRKETQFF.

The rearrangement uses TRBV7-3 and TRBJ2-1; D remains unclear. V lost 6 bases and J lost 6, with 12 bases in between. This CDR3 is built from 13 residues. Germline CDR1 and CDR2: SGHTA and FQGTGA. The CDR3 protein is CASRNTQSNEQFF. In DNA, the CDR3 is TGTGCCAGCAGAAACACTCAGAGCAATGAGCAGTTCTTC.

This chain joins TRBV6-5 and TRBJ2-1; the match to TRBD2 covers 9 bases. CDR3 length: 16 amino acids. Germline CDR1 MNHEY, CDR2 SVGAGI. Unmatched junction bases numbered 4, after V lost 2 bases and J lost 2 bases. CDR3 sequence reads: CASSYISGGTYNEQFF. CDR3 DNA sequence: TGTGCCAGCAGTTACATTAGCGGGGGCACCTACAATGAGCAGTTCTTC.

This clonotype was picked up a small number of times. J is TRBJ2-1 and V is TRBV20-1; D uncertain. Germline CDR1 and CDR2: DFQATT and SNEGSKA (reference sequence). The V and J ends lost 6 bases and 3 bases respectively, with 15 bases between them. The CDR3 has 14 residues. The CDR3 DNA follows: TGCAGTGCCACCGGTCGCGTGGTCTACAATGAGCAGTTCTTC. Its protein is CSATGRVVYNEQFF.

The chain joins TRBV7-3 to TRBJ2-1; 8 bases map to TRBD1. Trimming cost V 6 bases and J 8 bases; bases outside gene matches: 6. The CDR3 totals 13 residues. The germline V gene encodes CDR1 SGHTA and CDR2 FQGTGA. CDR3 DNA sequence: TGTGCCAGCAGTGGACAGGGTTCGGATGAGCAGTTCTTC. This sequence encodes CASSGQGSDEQFF.

V is TRBV20-1 and J is TRBJ2-1; 8 bases line up with TRBD1. V was pared by 6 bases and J by 4 bases, with 8 bases of the junction left unmatched. CDR1 and CDR2 from the germline V gene are DFQATT and SNEGSKA (reference sequence). CDR3 size: 14 residues. As DNA, the CDR3 is TGCAGTGCCCAGGGACAGGTTGAGTACAATGAGCAGTTCTTC. Amino acids: CSAQGQVEYNEQFF.

This clonotype was counted between two and nine times. The chain employs TRBV24-1 and TRBJ2-3; D is undetermined. In germline, CDR1 is KGHDR, CDR2 SFDVKD. This CDR3 has 9 residues. CDR3 bases: TGTGCTCACGCCTGGGGGCAGTATTTT. Its translation: CAHAWGQYF.

In this sample, this clonotype turned up many times. This rearrangement joins TRBV7-9 to TRBJ2-7, with D possibly TRBD2 on 6 matching bases. V was clipped by 5 bases and J by 0 bases, with 14 bases between them. Germline V CDR1 and CDR2: SEHNR, FQNEAQ (reference sequence). The CDR3 contains 15 residues. The CDR3 coding sequence is TGTGCCAGCAGCACCGGGGACTCGCGCTCCTACGAGCAGTACTTC. Translated, it gives CASSTGDSRSYEQYF.

This clonotype was counted between two and nine times. The genes are TRBV4-2 and TRBJ2-3; 12 bases line up with TRBD2. The trim removed 0 bases at V and 4 bases at J, leaving 5 bases unmatched. The CDR3 spans 17 residues. The germline V gene encodes CDR1 LGHNA and CDR2 YNFKEQ. The CDR3 bases are TGTGCCAGCAGCCAAGAGCTGACTAGCGGGAGCCCAGATACGCAGTATTTT. Translated: CASSQELTSGSPDTQYF.

The V and J genes are TRBV18 and TRBJ1-4; 7 positions agree with TRBD1. This CDR3 is built from 16 residues. The V gene's germline CDR1 is KGHSH and CDR2 LQKENI. V was pared by 3 bases and J by 6 bases, with 10 bases of the junction left unmatched. This CDR3 is CASSPRFGTDDEKLFF. For the CDR3, the DNA is TGTGCCAGCTCACCTCGATTCGGGACAGACGATGAAAAACTGTTTTTT. Full variable domain (rest looked up from reference TRBV18 and TRBJ1-4): NAGVMQNPRHLVRRRGQEARLRCSPMKGHSHVYWYRQLPEEGLKFMVYLQKENIIDESGMPKERFSAEFPKEGPSILRIQQVVRGDSAAYFCASSPRFGTDDEKLFFGSGTQLSVL.

J is TRBJ1-2 and V is TRBV10-2; 8 bases are shared with TRBD1. Germline CDR1 reads WSHSY; CDR2 reads SAAADI. V gave up 3 bases and J gave up 8 bases; unmatched junction bases: 11. CDR3 length: 15 residues. This chain's CDR3 is CASSENLSTGAGYTF. The CDR3 DNA reads as TGCGCCAGCAGTGAAAACCTTTCGACAGGGGCCGGCTACACCTTC.

The gene calls are TRBV29-1 and TRBJ2-3; unclear D gene. Germline CDR1 is SQVTM and CDR2 is ANQGSEA. Trimming removed 4 bases at V and 1 base at J, with 6 bases between. The length of the CDR3 is 12 residues. Here the CDR3 reads CSVAVGTDTQYF. CDR3 sequence (DNA): TGCAGCGTTGCGGTGGGCACAGATACGCAGTATTTT.

About this clonotype itself: Compared with germline, one end of the junction differs, possibly owing to a read error. The rearrangement links TRBV4-2 to TRBJ1-5; no reliable D call. The CDR3 is 15 amino acids. The germline V gene encodes CDR1 LGHNA and CDR2 YNFKEQ. For the CDR3, the DNA is TGTGCCAGCAGCCCCCAGACGAATAGCAATCGGCCCCAGCATTTT. This translates into CASSPQTNSNRPQHF.

The chain has TRBV4-1 and TRBJ2-5, with D perhaps matching TRBD2 (6 bases). V dropped 3 bases and J dropped 0 bases, with 11 bases sitting between them. This CDR3 contains 15 residues. Germline V gene lookup returns CDR1 MGHRA and CDR2 YSYEKL. CDR3 DNA: TGCGCCAGCAGCCATTCTGGGGGGTACCAAGAGACCCAGTACTTC. This translates into CASSHSGGYQETQYF.

V is TRBV20-1 and J is TRBJ2-3, with TRBD2 identical over 14 bases. The CDR3 sequence is 15 residues long. CDR1 is DFQATT, CDR2 SNEGSKA, per germline (reference sequence). J was trimmed by 4 bases and V by 8 bases; bases with no gene match: 8. CDR3 residues: CSTTTSGRASDTQYF. The CDR3 DNA sequence: TGCAGTACGACGACTAGCGGGAGGGCCTCAGATACGCAGTATTTT.

The rearrangement uses TRBV5-6 and TRBJ2-5; TRBD2 matches at 7 bases. Germline V gene lookup returns CDR1 SGHDT and CDR2 YYEEEE. The junction had 7 bases not matched to a gene; V was cut back by 1 base and J by 1 base. This CDR3 spans 16 amino acids. CDR3 sequence reads: CASSLRLAASQETQYF. CDR3 in DNA: TGTGCCAGCAGCTTGCGGCTAGCGGCATCCCAAGAGACCCAGTACTTC.

V gene TRBV9 combines with J gene TRBJ1-6; D perhaps matches TRBD1 (6 bases). This CDR3 spans 15 amino acids. The V end was cut by 0 bases, the J end by 7 bases, with 11 bases between. CDR1 is SGDLS and CDR2 is YYNGEE in the germline V gene. In nucleotides, the CDR3 is TGTGCCAGCAGCGTAGAGGGCAGGGGCAATTCACCCCTCCACTTT. Its protein product is CASSVEGRGNSPLHF.

This sequence joins TRBV21-1 and TRBJ1-5; the table's D call of TRBD1 was not tested on the DNA. TRBV21-1 is a listed pseudogene. This CDR3 spans 18 amino acids. The CDR3 sequence is CASSKGPRDNPRDQPQHF. The CDR3 region has the DNA TGTGCCAGCAGCAAAGGGCCCCGGGACAACCCTAGGGATCAGCCCCAGCATTTT.

This chain links TRBV20-1 with TRBJ2-7; the D is unclear. Per germline, CDR1 DFQATT and CDR2 SNEGSKA (reference sequence). The CDR3 covers 11 residues. V shed 0 bases and J shed 2 bases, with 2 bases lying between them. CDR3 loop: CSARETYEQYF. The CDR3 DNA is TGCAGTGCTAGAGAGACCTACGAGCAGTACTTC.

The chain recombines TRBV12-3 or TRBV12-4 with TRBJ2-2; no clear D. The CDR3 is made up of 11 amino acids. Trimming pared 8 bases from V and 6 bases from J, leaving 7 bases between. This CDR3 reads CASEKSGELFF. The CDR3 DNA reads as TGTGCCAGCGAGAAATCCGGGGAGCTGTTTTTT.

On this clonotype itself: At one end, the junction sequence differs from germline, possibly due to a read error. The chain joins TRBV12-3 or TRBV12-4 to TRBJ2-1; unclear D gene. CDR3 size: 12 residues. The CDR3 DNA sequence: TGTGCCAGCACGCTGGATGTCGGTGAGCAGCTCTTC. This encodes CASTLDVGEQLF.

Details on this clonotype: One end of the junction does not line up with germline, which may come from a read error. The chain employs TRBV12-3 or TRBV12-4 and TRBJ1-2; tentatively, D is TRBD1 (6 bases). The CDR3 loop spans 13 amino acids. This chain's CDR3 is CASSVRGAVGDTF. CDR3 in DNA: TGTGCCAGCAGTGTGAGGGGGGCGGTTGGCGACACCTTC.

There are many counts of this clonotype. The chain combines TRBV7-9 with TRBJ2-1; 9 bases align to TRBD2. V trimming: 5 bases; J trimming: 6 bases; junction bases outside the gene matches: 11. CDR3 length equals 16 residues. The germline gives CDR1 SEHNR, CDR2 FQNEAQ (reference sequence). The CDR3 loop reads CASSGGTSRGRNEQFF. The CDR3 DNA follows: TGTGCCAGCAGCGGGGGGACTAGCAGAGGGCGCAATGAGCAGTTCTTC.

CDR3 loop: CSVVRGVSEEQFF. DNA of the CDR3: TGCAGCGTTGTCAGGGGGGTATCGGAGGAGCAGTTCTTC. The chain recombines TRBV29-1 with TRBJ2-1, with D possibly being TRBD1 (7 bases). This CDR3 has 13 residues. V was shortened by 4 bases and J by 10 bases, with 17 bases between the two germline ends. The germline gives CDR1 SQVTM, CDR2 ANQGSEA.

The rearrangement joins TRBV9 to TRBJ2-3; 8 bases are a match to TRBD2. There are 15 residues in the CDR3. Unmatched junction bases numbered 4, after V lost 4 bases and J lost 0 bases. CDR1 and CDR2 from the germline V gene are SGDLS and YYNGEE. CDR3 residues: CASSPSGYSTDTQYF. The CDR3 nucleotides read TGTGCCAGCAGCCCTAGCGGGTATAGCACAGATACGCAGTATTTT.